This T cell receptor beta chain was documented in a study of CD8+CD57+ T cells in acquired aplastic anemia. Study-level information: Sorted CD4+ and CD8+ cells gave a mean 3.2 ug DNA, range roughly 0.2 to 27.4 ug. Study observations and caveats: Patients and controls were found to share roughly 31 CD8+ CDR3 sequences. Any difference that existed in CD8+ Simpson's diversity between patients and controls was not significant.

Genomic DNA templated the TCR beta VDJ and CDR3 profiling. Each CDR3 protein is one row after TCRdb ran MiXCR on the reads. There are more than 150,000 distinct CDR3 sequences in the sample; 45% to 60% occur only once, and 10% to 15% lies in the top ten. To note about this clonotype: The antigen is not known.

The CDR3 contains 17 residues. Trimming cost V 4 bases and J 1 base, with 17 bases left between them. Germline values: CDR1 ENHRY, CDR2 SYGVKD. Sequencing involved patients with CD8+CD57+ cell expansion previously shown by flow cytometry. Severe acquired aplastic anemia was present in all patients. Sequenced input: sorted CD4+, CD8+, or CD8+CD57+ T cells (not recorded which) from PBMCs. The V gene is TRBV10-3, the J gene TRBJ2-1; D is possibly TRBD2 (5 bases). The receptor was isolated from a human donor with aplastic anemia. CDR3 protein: CAISGERIARSYNEQFF. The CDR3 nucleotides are TGTGCCATCAGTGGAGAGAGGATAGCGAGGTCCTACAATGAGCAGTTCTTC.